Shown below are 7 T cell receptor beta chains from a single sample sequenced in a study of regulatory T cells in long-lasting Graves disease. iRepertoire HTBI primers and Arm-PCR of CDR3 regions built TCR beta libraries. TCRdb reprocessed the multiplex PCR reads via MiXCR and lists one record per CDR3 protein. The sample has approximately 400,000 distinct CDR3 sequences; about a quarter are singletons. Time point given: persistent/refractory GD, antithyroid drugs over 5 years with positive TRAb. With RNA extracted from PBMCs as input, the TCR library was made. Sequences were derived from peripheral blood mononuclear cells (PBMCs), sampled when the disease was refractory, from a patient treated with antithyroid drugs. The origin of the receptors is a female donor with Graves disease.

This clonotype has at least ten counts. CDR3 DNA sequence: TGTGCCAGCGGGCCGGGAAGGGTCAAGGGCTACACCTTC. Its protein is CASGPGRVKGYTF. The gene calls are TRBV28 and TRBJ1-2, with no clear D. The germline V gene encodes CDR1 MDHEN and CDR2 SYDVKM. Between the trimmed V and J ends, which lost 8 bases and 8 bases, there was a span of 18 bases. The CDR3 runs 13 residues.

The CDR3 bases are TGTGCCAGCACTCGCTTCGGTGTGGGGAGGATCGTTTCACCCCTCCACTTT. Protein product: CASTRFGVGRIVSPLHF. The chain combines TRBV7-6 with TRBJ1-6, with D unclear. The CDR3 spans 17 residues. The germline V gene has CDR1 SGHVS and CDR2 FNYEAQ. V was cut by 7 bases and J by 9 bases, with 25 bases left in between.

J is TRBJ2-7 and V is TRBV20-1, with 9 bases identical to TRBD2. The CDR3 runs to 15 residues. Trimming at V came to 6 bases and at J to 2 bases, leaving 11 bases not matched to a gene. The germline V gene encodes CDR1 DFQATT and CDR2 SNEGSKA (reference sequence). CDR3 coding DNA: TGCAGTGCCGATAGTGTAGCGGGGGCAACCTACGAGCAGTACTTC. Translation gives CSADSVAGATYEQYF.

This clonotype was observed at least ten times. The rearrangement joins TRBV3-1 to TRBJ2-5; 7 nucleotides match TRBD2. Germline assignment: CDR1 LGHDT and CDR2 YNNKEL (reference sequence). The CDR3 covers 14 residues. The ends lost 0 bases at V and 7 bases at J; junction bases unmatched: 5. This CDR3 reads CASSQDGGKGTQYF. CDR3 nucleotide sequence: TGTGCCAGCAGCCAAGACGGGGGGAAAGGGACCCAGTACTTC.

This chain joins TRBV29-1 and TRBJ1-6, with TRBD1 as a possible D gene (5 bases). In germline, CDR1 is SQVTM, CDR2 ANQGSEA. V was clipped by 4 bases and J by 4 bases, with 11 bases between them. The CDR3 is 14 residues long. The CDR3 spells CSVVGQKYNSPLHF. Here the CDR3 DNA reads TGCAGCGTTGTGGGGCAGAAGTATAATTCACCCCTCCACTTT.

This clonotype occurred a few times. This rearrangement joins TRBV6-1 to TRBJ1-3; the D gene is possibly TRBD1 (5 bases). Germline loops: CDR1 MNHNS, CDR2 SASEGT. The V end lost 7 bases, the J end lost 0 bases, and 13 bases lay between the germline ends. The CDR3 sequence is 15 residues long. The CDR3 loop is CASKEGFSSGNTIYF. CDR3 in DNA: TGTGCCAGCAAAGAGGGGTTCAGCTCTGGAAACACCATATATTTT.

The gene calls are TRBV30 and TRBJ2-7, with 8 bases that match TRBD1. Looked up from germline, CDR1 is GTSNPN and CDR2 is SVGIG (reference sequence). The CDR3 contains 14 residues. J lost 4 bases, V lost 7 bases, and 12 bases had no gene match. CDR3 coding DNA: TGTGCCTTATCTGGCGACAGGGGTATTTACGAGCAGTACTTC. As protein: CALSGDRGIYEQYF.